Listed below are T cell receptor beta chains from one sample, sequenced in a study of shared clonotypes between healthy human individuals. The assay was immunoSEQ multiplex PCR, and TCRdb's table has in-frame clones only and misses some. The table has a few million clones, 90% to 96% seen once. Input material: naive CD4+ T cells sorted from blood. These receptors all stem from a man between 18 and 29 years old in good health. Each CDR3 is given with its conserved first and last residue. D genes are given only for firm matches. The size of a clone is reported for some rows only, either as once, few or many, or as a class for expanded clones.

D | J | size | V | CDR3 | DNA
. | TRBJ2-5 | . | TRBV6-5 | CASNIRGAVGETQYF | TGTGCCAGCAACATACGGGGGGCGGTAGGAGAGACCCAGTACTTC
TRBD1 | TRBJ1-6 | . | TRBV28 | CASSLGQGAHSSPLHF | TGTGCCAGCAGTCTCGGACAGGGGGCCCACTCCTCACCCCTCCACTTT
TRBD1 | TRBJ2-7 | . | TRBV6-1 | CASSGTGRSYEQYF | TGTGCCAGCAGTGGGACAGGGAGGTCCTACGAGCAGTACTTC
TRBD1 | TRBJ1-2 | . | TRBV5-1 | CASSSPDRAGGYTF | TGCGCCAGCAGCTCCCCGGACAGGGCAGGTGGCTACACCTTC
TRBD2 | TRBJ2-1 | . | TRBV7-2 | CASSSLAGSSYNEQFF | TGTGCCAGCAGCTCCTTAGCGGGAAGCTCCTACAATGAGCAGTTCTTC
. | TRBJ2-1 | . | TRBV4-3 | CASSQEGGWPYNEQFF | TGCGCCAGCAGCCAAGAAGGAGGTTGGCCCTACAATGAGCAGTTCTTC
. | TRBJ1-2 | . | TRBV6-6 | CASTLTPTGYTF | TGTGCCAGCACTCTCACCCCGACAGGCTACACCTTC
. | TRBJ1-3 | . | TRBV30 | CAWSLEASGNTIYF | TGTGCCTGGTCTTTAGAGGCTTCGGGAAACACCATATATTTT
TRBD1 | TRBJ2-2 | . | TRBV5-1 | CASSWGTGDTGELFF | TGCGCCAGCAGCTGGGGGACAGGGGACACCGGGGAGCTGTTTTTT
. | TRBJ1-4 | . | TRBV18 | CASSPPGRNNEKLFF | TGTGCCAGCTCACCACCGGGGCGGAATAATGAAAAACTGTTTTTT
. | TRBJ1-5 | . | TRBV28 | CASSGLVSYSNQPQHF | TGTGCAAGCAGTGGTTTGGTCTCTTATAGCAATCAGCCCCAGCATTTT
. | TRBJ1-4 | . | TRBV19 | CASSSGPGEKLFF | TGTGCCAGTAGTTCCGGCCCAGGGGAAAAACTGTTTTTT
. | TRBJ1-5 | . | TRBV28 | CASRLQGFSQPQHF | TGTGCCAGCAGACTACAGGGATTCTCTCAGCCCCAGCATTTT
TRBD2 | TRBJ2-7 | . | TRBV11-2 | CASSYRTSDFYEQYF | TGTGCCAGCAGTTACAGGACTAGCGATTTCTACGAGCAGTACTTC
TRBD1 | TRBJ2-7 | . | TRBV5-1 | CASSTSGGSSSYEQYF | TGCGCCAGCAGCACGTCAGGGGGCTCCAGCTCCTACGAGCAGTACTTC
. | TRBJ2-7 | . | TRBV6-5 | CASSQGFPQYF | TGTGCCAGCAGTCAGGGGTTCCCCCAGTACTTC
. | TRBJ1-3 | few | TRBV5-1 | CASSLAAGSSGNTIYF | TGCGCCAGCAGCTTGGCGGCAGGGAGCTCTGGAAACACCATATATTTT
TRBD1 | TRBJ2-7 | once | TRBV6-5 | CASSDRGPNYEQYF | TGTGCCAGCAGTGACAGGGGGCCCAACTACGAGCAGTACTTC
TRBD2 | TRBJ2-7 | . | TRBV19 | CASSIVAGVPHEQYF | TGTGCCAGTAGTATAGTAGCGGGAGTCCCCCACGAGCAGTACTTC
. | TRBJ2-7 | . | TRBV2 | CASRLDTYEQYF | TGTGCCAGCAGGCTGGACACCTACGAGCAGTACTTC
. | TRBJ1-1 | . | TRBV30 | CAWNQDSEAFF | TGTGCCTGGAACCAGGATTCTGAAGCTTTCTTT
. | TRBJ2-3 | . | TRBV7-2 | CASSQQGTGTDTQYF | TGTGCCAGCAGCCAACAGGGGACTGGCACAGATACGCAGTATTTT
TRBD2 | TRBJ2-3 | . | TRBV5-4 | CASSPTGLAGGATDTQYF | TGTGCCAGCAGCCCGACGGGACTAGCGGGAGGCGCCACAGATACGCAGTATTTT
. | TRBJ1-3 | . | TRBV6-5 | CASRRGATGNTIYF | TGTGCCAGCAGAAGGGGGGCTACTGGAAACACCATATATTTT
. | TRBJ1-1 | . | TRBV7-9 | CASIPLGVGDTEAFF | TGTGCCAGCATCCCGCTAGGGGTGGGAGACACTGAAGCTTTCTTT
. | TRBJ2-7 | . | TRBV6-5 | CASRTRDSAYEQYF | TGTGCCAGCAGAACAAGGGACTCCGCCTACGAGCAGTACTTC
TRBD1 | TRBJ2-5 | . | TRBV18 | CASSPTGGRGTQYF | TGTGCCAGCTCACCGACAGGGGGTCGGGGGACCCAGTACTTC
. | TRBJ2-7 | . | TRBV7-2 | CASSPGLTYEQYF | TGTGCCAGCAGCCCCGGATTAACCTACGAGCAGTACTTC
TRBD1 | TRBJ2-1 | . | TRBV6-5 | CASSYSGQGAYEQFF | TGTGCCAGCAGTTACAGCGGACAGGGGGCATATGAGCAGTTCTTC
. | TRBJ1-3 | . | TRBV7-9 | CASRGSGNTIYF | TGTGCCAGCAGAGGTTCTGGAAACACCATATATTTT
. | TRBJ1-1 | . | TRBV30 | CAQIGGKLNTEAFF | TGTGCCCAAATAGGAGGGAAGTTGAACACTGAAGCTTTCTTT
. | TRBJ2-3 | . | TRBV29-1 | CSVEDLSMAEGSSTDTQYF | TGCAGCGTTGAAGATCTATCCATGGCAGAAGGTTCTAGCACAGATACGCAGTATTTT
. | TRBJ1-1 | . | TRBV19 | CASSIEGSLNTEAFF | TGTGCCAGTAGTATAGAAGGCAGCCTGAACACTGAAGCTTTCTTT
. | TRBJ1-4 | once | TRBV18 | CASSPMDVGTNEKLFF | TGTGCCAGCTCACCTATGGACGTGGGGACTAATGAAAAACTGTTTTTT
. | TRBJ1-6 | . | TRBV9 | CASSPRPSSYNSPLHF | TGTGCCAGCAGCCCCCGACCGAGCTCCTATAATTCACCCCTCCACTTT
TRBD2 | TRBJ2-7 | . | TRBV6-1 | CASSEIAGVGEQYF | TGTGCCAGCAGTGAAATAGCGGGGGTGGGGGAGCAGTACTTC
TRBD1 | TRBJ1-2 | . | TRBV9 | CASSADGQGTGGYTF | TGTGCCAGCAGCGCCGACGGACAGGGTACCGGTGGCTACACCTTC
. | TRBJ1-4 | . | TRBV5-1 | CASRESGVNEKLFF | TGCGCCAGCAGGGAATCAGGGGTTAATGAAAAACTGTTTTTT
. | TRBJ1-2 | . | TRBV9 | CASSVNDLTYGYTF | TGTGCCAGCAGCGTAAACGACTTAACCTATGGCTACACCTTC
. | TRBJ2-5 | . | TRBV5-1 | CASSPRSDASPRKETQYF | TGCGCCAGCAGCCCCAGGAGTGATGCGTCCCCCCGCAAAGAGACCCAGTACTTC
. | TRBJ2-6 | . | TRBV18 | CASSPQLPGSGANVLTF | TGTGCCAGCTCACCACAACTTCCAGGCTCTGGGGCCAACGTCCTGACTTTC
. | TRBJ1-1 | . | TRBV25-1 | CATEGPVEAFF | TGTGCCACCGAAGGGCCGGTTGAAGCTTTCTTT
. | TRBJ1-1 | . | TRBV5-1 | CASRGFDTEAFF | TGCGCCAGCAGGGGGTTCGACACTGAAGCTTTCTTT
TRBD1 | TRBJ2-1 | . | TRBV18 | CASSRAGTGGHEQFF | TGTGCCAGCTCACGCGCCGGGACAGGAGGTCATGAGCAGTTCTTC
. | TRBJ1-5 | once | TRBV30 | CAWEHGQPQHF | TGTGCCTGGGAACATGGTCAGCCCCAGCATTTT
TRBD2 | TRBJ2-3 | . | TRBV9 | CASGGTSEVTDTQYF | TGTGCCAGCGGTGGGACTAGCGAAGTTACAGATACGCAGTATTTT
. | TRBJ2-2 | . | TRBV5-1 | CASSRDANTGELFF | TGCGCCAGCAGCCGGGATGCGAACACCGGGGAGCTGTTTTTT
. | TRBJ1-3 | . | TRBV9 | CASSVQGAGNTIYF | TGTGCCAGCAGCGTACAGGGCGCTGGAAACACCATATATTTT
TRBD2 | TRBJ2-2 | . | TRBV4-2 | CASVSSGTSGNTGELFF | TGTGCCAGCGTGTCGTCGGGGACTAGCGGGAACACCGGGGAGCTGTTTTTT
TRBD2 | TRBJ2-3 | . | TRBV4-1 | CASSQDPSGGTDTQYF | TGCGCCAGCAGCCAAGATCCTAGCGGGGGGACAGATACGCAGTATTTT